A single T cell receptor (beta chain) is shown here with its context. The sample comes from a study of shared clonotypes between healthy human individuals. Only in-frame clones appear in the TCRdb table, and some are missing; sequencing was by immunoSEQ multiplex PCR. The sample lists about a million clones, 70% to 85% seen once, with roughly 0.83% in the top ten. CDR1 is LNHNV, CDR2 YYDKDF, per germline (reference sequence). This CDR3 is 13 amino acids long. V gave up 1 base and J gave up 5 bases, with 8 bases separating them. This clonotype originated in a man aged 18 to 30 in good health. Some clones in this sample may be carry-over from other donors' samples. Sequencing was performed on memory CD4+ T cells from PBMCs. Subset described: CD45RA-negative fraction. The J gene is TRBJ2-5, the V gene TRBV15, with D unresolved. The CDR3 protein is CATSRALRETQYF. The CDR3 region has the DNA TGTGCCACCAGCAGAGCCTTACGGGAGACCCAGTACTTC.